One and the same sample provided the 15 T cell receptor beta chains below, sequenced in a study of blood T cells in healthy people across ages. With a J-beta primer mix and a sample-barcoded 5' primer, a second PCR ran about 6 to 11 cycles. TCRdb re-called the 5' RACE reads with MiXCR, one entry per CDR3 protein. This sample has 1.5 million to 2 million distinct CDR3 sequences, with 28% found just once. The source material was blood. These receptor sequences come from a woman younger than 45 in good health.

This clonotype was counted ten times or more. The chain employs TRBV24-1 and TRBJ2-1, with 11 bases that match TRBD2. The ends lost 4 bases at V and 6 bases at J; junction bases unmatched: 7. The CDR3 loop spans 16 amino acids. Germline CDR1 is KGHDR and CDR2 is SFDVKD. CDR3 sequence reads: CATSDGTSGAFNEQFF. The CDR3, as DNA: TGTGCCACCAGTGACGGGACTAGCGGAGCGTTCAATGAGCAGTTCTTC.

The sample holds many counts of this clonotype. The J gene is TRBJ1-2, the V gene TRBV5-1; D gene unclear. The CDR3 length is 15 residues. The V gene's germline CDR1 is SGHRS and CDR2 YFSETQ. Trimming removed 4 bases from V and 2 bases from J, with 15 bases in between. CDR3 nucleotides: TGCGCCAGCAGCCCAAAACAGAGCACCAACTATGGCTACACCTTC. This gives the protein CASSPKQSTNYGYTF.

This rearrangement joins TRBV5-1 to TRBJ2-3; a possible D gene is TRBD2 (6 bases). Germline V gene data show CDR1 as SGHRS and CDR2 as YFSETQ. The V and J ends lost 0 bases and 1 base respectively, with 12 bases between them. The CDR3 covers 16 residues. This CDR3 reads CASSLGSTGGTDTQYF. CDR3 nucleotide sequence: TGCGCCAGCAGCTTGGGGTCGACGGGAGGCACAGATACGCAGTATTTT.

Worth noting for this clonotype: This may be a read error, as it is one base from a much larger clone. The chain recombines TRBV20-1 with TRBJ2-4, with TRBD1 as a possible D gene (5 bases). The CDR3 consists of 13 residues. Germline V gene lookup returns CDR1 DFQATT and CDR2 SNEGSKA (reference sequence). The V end was cut by 5 bases, the J end by 6 bases, with 14 bases between. The chain's CDR3 is CSAPPHGANIQYF. CDR3 DNA: TGCAGTGCTCCGCCACATGGGGCAAACATTCAGTACTTC.

This rearrangement joins TRBV6-5 to TRBJ2-2; unclear D gene. Trimming removed 8 bases at V and 5 bases at J, with 9 bases between. Germline-derived CDR1 and CDR2 are MNHEY and SVGAGI. The CDR3 totals 12 residues. As DNA, the CDR3 is TGTGCCAGCTGGTTGGGGACCGGGGAGCTGTTTTTT. This encodes CASWLGTGELFF.

This clonotype was counted at least ten times. In nucleotides, the CDR3 is TGTGCCATCAGTGAGCCATCGTACAATGAGCAGTTCTTC. The encoded protein is CAISEPSYNEQFF. The chain couples TRBV10-3 to TRBJ2-1; D not certain. Germline lookup yields CDR1 ENHRY and CDR2 SYGVKD. V was cut by 2 bases and J by 4 bases, with 6 bases left in between. There are 13 residues in the CDR3.

This clonotype appeared a few times. The rearrangement uses TRBV12-3 or TRBV12-4 and TRBJ1-2; D possibly corresponds to TRBD1 (6 bases). The CDR3 is 16 amino acids. With 6 bases removed from V and 0 bases from J, the gap between germline ends came to 17 bases. CDR3 sequence: CASRDPRGSTNYGYTF. For the CDR3, the DNA is TGTGCCAGCAGAGACCCCAGGGGTTCCACTAACTATGGCTACACCTTC.

The gene calls are TRBV28 and TRBJ2-1; D is perhaps TRBD2 (6 bases). The V and J ends lost 6 bases and 7 bases respectively, with 13 bases between them. The length of the CDR3 is 13 residues. Germline loops: CDR1 MDHEN, CDR2 SYDVKM. CDR3 region: CASSPGGMNEQFF. DNA for the CDR3: TGTGCCAGCAGCCCCGGAGGGATGAATGAGCAGTTCTTC.

This clonotype occurred many times. The chain links TRBV5-5 to TRBJ2-1; D is ambiguous. Germline CDR1 is SGHKS and CDR2 is YYEKEE (reference sequence). V was pared by 0 bases and J by 15 bases, with 10 bases between. The CDR3 contains 11 residues. The CDR3 spells CASSLAEKPFF. The CDR3, as DNA: TGTGCCAGCAGCTTGGCGGAGAAGCCGTTCTTC.

About this clonotype: At one of its ends the junction is not consistent with the germline gene, which may arise from a read error. The V and J genes are TRBV4-1 and TRBJ2-3, with D tentatively TRBD2 (6 bases). This CDR3 region has 13 residues. Germline CDR1 reads MGHRA; CDR2 reads YSYEKL. The CDR3 nucleotides are TGCGCCAGCAGCCCAGAGGAGGGAGATGCGCAGTATTTT. It encodes CASSPEEGDAQYF.

This clonotype has a handful of counts. The chain recombines TRBV2 with TRBJ2-7, with 9 nucleotides matching TRBD2. CDR3 size: 15 residues. J lost 2 bases, V lost 6 bases, and 8 bases had no gene match. CDR1 is SNHLY and CDR2 is FYNNEI in the germline V gene. CDR3 residues: CASSVSGGATYEQYF. The CDR3 coding sequence is TGTGCCAGCAGCGTTAGCGGGGGCGCGACCTACGAGCAGTACTTC. The complete variable domain, with remaining parts taken from reference TRBV2 and TRBJ2-7, reads EPEVTQTPSHQVTQMGQEVILRCVPISNHLYFYWYRQILGQKVEFLVSFYNNEISEKSEIFDDQFSVERPDGSNFTLKIRSTKLEDSAMYFCASSVSGGATYEQYFGPGTRLTVT.

The chain links TRBV9 to TRBJ1-4; 7 bases line up with TRBD1. The length of the CDR3 is 15 residues. Unmatched junction bases numbered 11, after V lost 4 bases and J lost 8 bases. The germline CDR1 and CDR2 sequences are SGDLS and YYNGEE. The CDR3 nucleotides read TGTGCCAGCAGCCCCCACAGGGGAGCTCCAGAAAAACTGTTTTTT. Translating gives CASSPHRGAPEKLFF.

This clonotype was counted ten times or more. The chain links TRBV9 to TRBJ2-1, with TRBD2 as a possible D gene (6 bases). CDR1 and CDR2 from the germline V gene are SGDLS and YYNGEE. The CDR3 is made up of 14 amino acids. V lost 4 bases and J 9 bases, leaving 17 bases between the germline ends. The CDR3 DNA follows: TGTGCCAGCAGCTTCTCCTGGGGGGAGGCTGAGCAGTTCTTC. Translating it yields CASSFSWGEAEQFF.

This chain connects TRBV29-1 to TRBJ2-3; TRBD1 matches at 10 bases. The CDR3 has 17 amino acids. Unmatched junction bases numbered 11, after V lost 1 base and J lost 4 bases. Germline CDR1 reads SQVTM; CDR2 reads ANQGSEA. CDR3 coding DNA: TGCAGCGTTGAAGGAGCGGGTCGGGGACAGGGGCCAGATACGCAGTATTTT. This codes for CSVEGAGRGQGPDTQYF.

The chain carries TRBV28 and TRBJ1-2; D not certain. V lost 8 bases and J 4 bases, leaving 11 bases between the germline ends. The germline gives CDR1 MDHEN, CDR2 SYDVKM. The CDR3 has 12 residues. The CDR3 loop is CASYEVGYGYTF. The CDR3, as DNA: TGTGCCAGCTATGAGGTGGGCTATGGCTACACCTTC.